The clone carrying this TCR beta chain was recorded only once. The data stem from a study of blood T cell repertoires in COVID-19. Study background: COVID-19 samples, acute and convalescent, were from the United States, Italy and Spain.

Sequencing used immunoSEQ multiplex PCR; TCRdb keeps in-frame clones, though not all of them. The sample contains 100,000 to 150,000 clones, 84% of which appear only once. The study recruited people aged about 18 to 95 years across approximately 23 US areas. The receptor was derived from a woman aged 25 to 39 who had recovered from COVID-19. Sequencing was carried out using PBMCs or T cells enriched from blood (not recorded which).

CDR3 region: CASSLYGGLDTEAFF. The CDR3, as DNA: TGTGCCAGCAGCTTATACGGGGGTCTAGACACTGAAGCTTTCTTT. The V and J genes are TRBV7-3 and TRBJ1-1; a possible D gene is TRBD1 (5 bases). Germline V gene lookup returns CDR1 SGHTA and CDR2 FQGTGA. The CDR3 totals 15 residues. Trimming removed 2 bases at V and 3 bases at J, with 13 bases between. Full variable domain (missing parts from reference TRBV7-3 and TRBJ1-1): GAGVSQTPSNKVTEKGKYVELRCDPISGHTALYWYRQSLGQGPEFLIYFQGTGAADDSGLPNDRFFAVRPEGSVSTLKIQRTERGDSAVYLCASSLYGGLDTEAFFGQGTRLTVV.